These T cell receptor beta chains were read from a single sample in a study of blood T cell repertoires in COVID-19. Some clones are missing from TCRdb's copy, which holds only in-frame ones; the method was immunoSEQ multiplex PCR. The sample holds tens of thousands of clones, roughly four fifths seen once. Sequencing was done on a sample of peripheral blood. All receptors come from an older man with acute or convalescent COVID-19. Both conserved end residues are part of each CDR3. Each record gives: clone size, V gene, D gene, J gene, CDR3 DNA, CDR3 protein. D genes are given only for firm matches. Clone size is given for some rows only: seen once, a few or many times, or a class if the clone is expanded.

.,TRBV7-9,TRBD1,TRBJ1-1,TGTGCCAGCAGCTTAGGGGACAGGGGGTCGGCTTTCTTT,CASSLGDRGSAFF
.,TRBV3-1/TRBV3-2,.,TRBJ2-5,TGTGCCAGCAGCCTGACAGGAAATATGGAGACCCAGTACTTC,CASSLTGNMETQYF
.,TRBV15,.,TRBJ1-3,TGTGCCACCAGCCGAACGCGAACGAGCTCTGGAAACACCATATATTTT,CATSRTRTSSGNTIYF
.,TRBV29-1,.,TRBJ2-7,TGCAGCGTTTCCAAGACTAGCTACGAGCAGTACTTC,CSVSKTSYEQYF
.,TRBV5-1,.,TRBJ1-2,TGCGCCACCAGGAAAGCGGAACTATGGGCTAACTATGGCTACACCTTC,CATRKAELWANYGYTF
.,TRBV1,.,TRBJ2-2,TGCACCAGCAGCCAAGATATCGCAGGGTTTCTTGGCACCGGGGAGCTGTTTTTT,CTSSQDIAGFLGTGELFF
.,TRBV4-1,TRBD1,TRBJ2-5,TGCGCCAGCAGCCAAGATGGGACAGGGGTTGAGACCCAGTACTTC,CASSQDGTGVETQYF
.,TRBV3-1/TRBV3-2,TRBD1,TRBJ2-4,TGTGCCAGCAGCCGACGGACAGGGTTAGGGCTAGCCAAAAACATTCAGTACTTC,CASSRRTGLGLAKNIQYF
.,TRBV10-3,TRBD1,TRBJ1-6,TGTGCCATCAGAACCGGGACAGATGATTCACCCCTCCACTTT,CAIRTGTDDSPLHF
.,TRBV6-5,.,TRBJ2-7,TGTGCCAGCAGTTCCACGACTGGGAGGTACGAGCAGTACTTC,CASSSTTGRYEQYF
.,TRBV10-3,TRBD2,TRBJ2-7,TGTGCCATCAGTCTCGGACTAGCGGGGGGCGGGGAGCAGTACTTC,CAISLGLAGGGEQYF
.,TRBV6-5,.,TRBJ1-1,TGTGCCAGCAGTAGGGACAACCAGAACACTGAAGCTTTCTTT,CASSRDNQNTEAFF
.,TRBV2,.,TRBJ2-5,TGTGCCAGCACCGGGGACTGGCAAGAGACCCAGTACTTC,CASTGDWQETQYF
.,TRBV30,.,TRBJ1-4,TGTGCCTGGAGTGCCGGAGGGGAAAAACTGTTTTTT,CAWSAGGEKLFF
.,TRBV5-4,.,TRBJ2-3,TGTGCCAGCAGCGGGACCGGGACTTCCACAGATACGCAGTATTTT,CASSGTGTSTDTQYF
.,TRBV27,.,TRBJ1-2,TGTGCCAGCAGCCGGGGGGGGCTTGGAGGCTACACCTTC,CASSRGGLGGYTF
.,TRBV4-2,TRBD2,TRBJ2-2,TGTGCCAGCAGCCACCGGGGTGGGGTTACGCGGGGGGGCTACACCGGGGAGCTGTTTTTT,CASSHRGGVTRGGYTGELFF
.,TRBV5-1,.,TRBJ2-7,TGCGCCAGTACGGGCGTCCCCGGGAAATACGAGCAGTACTTC,CASTGVPGKYEQYF
.,TRBV27,TRBD1,TRBJ2-3,TGTGCCAGCAGTCGTAACAGGGGGCGAGGAGATACGCAGTATTTT,CASSRNRGRGDTQYF
.,TRBV2,TRBD1,TRBJ2-2,TGTGCCAGCAGAGAAGGACAGGGGGGAAACACCGGGGAGCTGTTTTTT,CASREGQGGNTGELFF
once,TRBV2,.,TRBJ1-3,TGTGCCAGCAGCTCGAACAGGAACTCTGGAAACACCATATATTTT,CASSSNRNSGNTIYF
.,TRBV13,.,TRBJ1-5,TGTGCCAGCAGCCTAGGACAGAACAATCAGCCCCAGCATTTT,CASSLGQNNQPQHF
.,TRBV7-8,TRBD1,TRBJ1-1,TGTGCCAGCACGACGGGACAGGGAAGAGGTGCTTTCTTT,CASTTGQGRGAFF
many,TRBV2,TRBD1,TRBJ1-2,TGTGCCAGCAAAGAGGGAACAGGGGGCCGTGGCTACACCTTC,CASKEGTGGRGYTF
.,TRBV10-2,.,TRBJ1-2,TGCGCCAGCAGTGAGTTGAGGGGGACCGGGAGGAACTATGGCTACACCTTC,CASSELRGTGRNYGYTF
.,TRBV4-1,.,TRBJ1-4,TGCGCCAGCAGCCAAGATTCGCAGGGTAGTGAAAAACTGTTTTTT,CASSQDSQGSEKLFF
once,TRBV11-3,.,TRBJ2-3,TGTGCCAGCAGCCCTCGGGCAGGGGAGGATACGCAGTATTTT,CASSPRAGEDTQYF
.,TRBV6-5,TRBD1,TRBJ1-1,TGTGCCAGCAGGCGGGCGACAGGGGGGAACACTGAAGCTTTCTTT,CASRRATGGNTEAFF
.,TRBV2,TRBD2,TRBJ2-3,TGTGCCAGCAGTGACGTCAGGGCGGGGGACGATACGCAGTATTTT,CASSDVRAGDDTQYF
.,TRBV5-1,.,TRBJ1-1,TGCGCCAGCAGCTTGGACGGAGTGAACACTGAAGCTTTCTTT,CASSLDGVNTEAFF
.,TRBV3-1/TRBV3-2,.,TRBJ2-1,TGTGCCAGCAGCCAAGGGGGCTGGTCCTACAATGAGCAGTTCTTC,CASSQGGWSYNEQFF
.,TRBV6-5,.,TRBJ1-1,TGTGCCAGCCGGACACGGGGGAGTACCACTGAAGCTTTCTTT,CASRTRGSTTEAFF
.,TRBV19,TRBD2,TRBJ2-3,TGTGCCAGTAGTATTCCGGGGCAGCGGGGGGGCGATACGCAGTATTTT,CASSIPGQRGGDTQYF
.,TRBV6-1,.,TRBJ1-2,TGTGCCAGCAGTGAAGCGAGGAGATCCTATGGCTACACCTTC,CASSEARRSYGYTF
.,TRBV7-2,TRBD2,TRBJ2-2,TGTGCCAGCAGCCTCGCGGGGGACACCGGGGAGCTGTTTTTT,CASSLAGDTGELFF
.,TRBV25-1,TRBD1,TRBJ2-1,TGTGCCAGCAGTAATTCCCCGGGACAGGGGACCTATGAGCAGTTCTTC,CASSNSPGQGTYEQFF
.,TRBV5-6,.,TRBJ2-3,TGTGCCAGCAGCTTGGGTCAGCCTCCAGGGTATTTT,CASSLGQPPGYF
.,TRBV3-1/TRBV3-2,.,TRBJ1-1,TGTGCCAGCAGCCAAGTCGCGGGGTCGGGCACTGAAGCTTTCTTT,CASSQVAGSGTEAFF
few,TRBV19,TRBD1,TRBJ1-2,TGTGCCAGTAGTTCTACCCGGACAGGGGGATTATATGGCTACACCTTC,CASSSTRTGGLYGYTF
.,TRBV11-2,.,TRBJ2-5,TGTGCCAGCAGCCCTAGTAGGGAGACCCAGTACTTC,CASSPSRETQYF
.,TRBV7-2,.,TRBJ1-4,TGTGCCAGCAGCTTAGAGGGGTTTGGGAAACTGTTTTTT,CASSLEGFGKLFF
.,TRBV5-1,.,TRBJ1-4,TGCGCCAGCAGCTGGGAGGGTGAAAAACTGTTTTTT,CASSWEGEKLFF
.,TRBV7-3,.,TRBJ2-1,TGTGCCAGCAGCTTAGGACACCCGAGCTCCTACAATGAGCAGTTCTTC,CASSLGHPSSYNEQFF
.,TRBV10-3,TRBD1,TRBJ2-7,TGTGCCATCAGTGACCTTAGGGACAGGGGATCCTACGAGCAGTACTTC,CAISDLRDRGSYEQYF
.,TRBV27,.,TRBJ1-4,TGTGCCAGCAGTTTAAGGTTCCAAGCGGCGACTAATGAAAAACTGTTTTTT,CASSLRFQAATNEKLFF
few,TRBV5-1,.,TRBJ1-1,TGCGCCAGCAGCTCGACAGAGAACACTGAAGCTTTCTTT,CASSSTENTEAFF
.,TRBV7-9,TRBD2,TRBJ2-2,TGTGCCAGCAGCCCGAGGGAGGGTTTCACCGGGGAGCTGTTTTTT,CASSPREGFTGELFF
.,TRBV5-6,.,TRBJ1-1,TGTGCCAGCAGCCAAACGAAGCGGGGGAGGGGTAACACTGAAGCTTTCTTT,CASSQTKRGRGNTEAFF
.,TRBV13,.,TRBJ2-7,TGTGCCAGCAAAGGGGGTTCTTCCTACGAGCAGTACTTC,CASKGGSSYEQYF
.,TRBV7-8,.,TRBJ1-2,TGTGCCAGCAGCCCCCGGGGGGCCCTGGAAAACTATGGCTACACCTTC,CASSPRGALENYGYTF